Listed below are T cell receptor beta chains from one sample, sequenced in a study of blood T cell repertoires in COVID-19. Libraries were prepared by immunoSEQ multiplex PCR; TCRdb keeps only in-frame clonotypes and omits some of them. Here the sample spans almost 200,000 clones, around 85% being singletons. Sequencing was carried out using peripheral blood. The receptor set was obtained from an older woman with acute or convalescent COVID-19. The CDR3 runs from the conserved cysteine through the conserved F or W. The D gene is left open where the match is weak. For some rows the clone size is stated as once, few or many, or as a class when expanded; others skip it.

j_gene | d_gene | abundance | v_gene | CDR3aa | CDR3nt
TRBJ1-5 | TRBD1 | . | TRBV19 | CASSIDPSGTGIRQPQHF | TGTGCCAGTAGTATAGATCCCTCCGGGACAGGGATTCGTCAGCCCCAGCATTTT
TRBJ1-3 | . | . | TRBV7-9 | CASSLGQWSSGNTIYF | TGTGCCAGCAGCTTAGGGCAGTGGAGCTCTGGAAACACCATATATTTT
TRBJ2-4 | . | . | TRBV11-2 | CASSLFPGGPAKNIQYF | TGTGCCAGCAGCTTATTCCCCGGGGGGCCGGCCAAAAACATTCAGTACTTC
TRBJ1-2 | TRBD1 | . | TRBV4-1 | CASSQDEIAGGVDGYTF | TGCGCCAGCAGCCAAGATGAGATCGCAGGGGGCGTAGATGGCTACACCTTC
TRBJ2-1 | TRBD2 | . | TRBV28 | CASRGLIGLAGNNEQFF | TGTGCCAGCAGGGGGCTCATAGGACTAGCGGGAAACAATGAGCAGTTCTTC
TRBJ2-2 | TRBD2 | . | TRBV2 | CASSETSGRITGELFF | TGTGCCAGCAGTGAAACCAGCGGGAGAATCACCGGGGAGCTGTTTTTT
TRBJ1-3 | . | . | TRBV5-6 | CASSLWQISGNTIYF | TGTGCCAGCAGCTTGTGGCAAATCTCTGGAAACACCATATATTTT
TRBJ1-1 | . | . | TRBV3-1/TRBV3-2 | CASSQDRGASTEAFF | TGTGCCAGCAGCCAAGATCGCGGGGCTAGCACTGAAGCTTTCTTT
TRBJ2-7 | TRBD1 | once | TRBV10-2 | CASSVDRGNYEQYF | TGCGCCAGCTCCGTGGACAGGGGAAACTACGAGCAGTACTTC
TRBJ2-7 | . | . | TRBV6-5 | CAVSSRDNRDEQYF | TGTGCCGTTTCATCCCGGGACAACCGCGACGAGCAGTACTTC
TRBJ2-1 | . | once | TRBV15 | CATSREQSSYNEQFF | TGTGCCACCAGCAGAGAACAGAGCTCCTACAATGAGCAGTTCTTC
TRBJ1-4 | . | . | TRBV5-1 | CASSLGQFNEKLFF | TGCGCCAGCAGCTTGGGTCAGTTTAATGAAAAACTGTTTTTT
TRBJ2-5 | . | . | TRBV12-3/TRBV12-4 | CASSSLDQETQYF | TGTGCCAGCAGTTCGTTAGACCAAGAGACCCAGTACTTC
TRBJ1-5 | . | . | TRBV27 | CASSLSRSRPQHF | TGTGCCAGCAGTTTATCTCGATCGAGGCCCCAGCATTTT
TRBJ2-7 | TRBD1 | once | TRBV5-6 | CASSVGQAYEQYF | TGTGCCAGCAGCGTAGGACAGGCCTACGAGCAGTACTTC
TRBJ2-7 | . | once | TRBV27 | CASSPRTNSYEQYF | TGTGCCAGCAGTCCGCGGACTAACTCCTACGAGCAGTACTTC
TRBJ1-1 | . | . | TRBV9 | CASSDSRERDTSLTVEAFF | TGTGCCAGCAGCGATTCTAGGGAAAGGGACACGTCGCTAACAGTGGAAGCTTTCTTT
TRBJ1-5 | . | . | TRBV6-5 | CASPGSQPQHF | TGTGCCAGCCCGGGAAGTCAGCCCCAGCATTTT
TRBJ1-5 | TRBD1 | . | TRBV7-9 | CASSPRQGLNQPQHF | TGTGCCAGCAGCCCACGACAGGGCCTAAATCAGCCCCAGCATTTT
TRBJ1-1 | TRBD1 | . | TRBV5-4 | CASSLRTGNTEAFF | TGTGCCAGCAGCTTGCGGACAGGGAACACTGAAGCTTTCTTT
TRBJ1-5 | TRBD1 | . | TRBV10-3 | CAISEGTGAVQPQHF | TGTGCCATCAGTGAGGGGACAGGGGCTGTTCAGCCCCAGCATTTT
TRBJ2-7 | . | few | TRBV12-3/TRBV12-4 | CASSRDSGYEQYF | TGTGCCAGCAGTCGAGATAGCGGCTACGAGCAGTACTTC
TRBJ2-7 | TRBD2 | . | TRBV28 | CASSLFGGGQYF | TGTGCCAGCAGTTTATTCGGCGGGGGGCAGTACTTC
TRBJ1-3 | . | . | TRBV7-9 | CASSLTQGSGNTIYF | TGTGCCAGCAGCTTAACACAGGGTTCTGGAAACACCATATATTTT
TRBJ1-3 | . | . | TRBV4-3 | CASSQEMGQSSGNTIYF | TGCGCCAGCAGCCAAGAGATGGGGCAAAGTTCTGGAAACACCATATATTTT